This TCR beta chain appears in the sequencing data of a study of T cells in Graves' hyperthyroidism and ophthalmopathy. General study results and limits: Blood held most thyroid clonotypes expanded above 0.001 frequency.

V lost 3 bases to trimming and J lost 3 bases; unmatched junction nucleotides: 4. CDR3 length: 14 residues. Germline V gives CDR1 SNHLY, CDR2 FYNNEI. RNA transcripts provided the source from which TCR beta CDR3 regions were amplified. Initially, a first-round RT-PCR of the TCR CDR3 employed the HTBI primer set. TCRdb passed the multiplex PCR reads through MiXCR, listing each CDR3 protein once. This table has fewer than 650,000 distinct CDR3 sequences, approximately 48% appearing once. Details on this clonotype: Its target is unknown.

The specimen sequenced was peripheral blood or thyroid tissue (not recorded which). This sequence was found in an adult woman with Graves' disease, either hyperthyroidism or ophthalmopathy (not recorded which). The J gene is TRBJ2-7, the V gene TRBV2; 8 positions agree with TRBD1. In DNA form, the CDR3 reads TGTGCCAGCAGTGAGGGGGACAGGTACTACGAGCAGTACTTC. This gives the protein CASSEGDRYYEQYF.